A single sample gave rise to the 15 T cell receptor beta chains below, sequenced in a study of cytomegalovirus exposure and HLA in healthy donors. Method: immunoSEQ multiplex PCR; TCRdb's copy keeps in-frame clones and lacks some. The table has 140,000 or so clones, roughly 89% seen once. Material: PBMCs. The receptors were sampled from a woman aged 18-29 years in good health and CMV-seropositive.

The chain couples TRBV5-1 to TRBJ2-1, with 7 bases matching TRBD2. The CDR3 covers 15 residues. J was trimmed by 3 bases and V by 4 bases; bases with no gene match: 7. Germline V lookup: CDR1 SGHRS, CDR2 YFSETQ. The CDR3, as DNA: TGCGCCAGCAGCCTGGCTGGGGGGGACTACAATGAGCAGTTCTTC. It encodes CASSLAGGDYNEQFF.

The V and J genes are TRBV12-5 and TRBJ2-1, with 7 positions matching TRBD2. With V trimmed by 6 bases and J by 7 bases, 6 bases remained unmatched. Germline assignment: CDR1 LGHNT and CDR2 FRNRAP. The CDR3 contains 13 residues. The CDR3 spells CASGWGGSNEQFF. Written as DNA, the CDR3 is TGTGCTAGTGGCTGGGGGGGTTCTAATGAGCAGTTCTTC.

This clone is a singleton in its sample. The chain joins TRBV19 to TRBJ1-5, with a tentative D call TRBD1 (5 bases). CDR1 and CDR2 (germline): LNHDA, SQIVND (reference sequence). The CDR3 consists of 16 residues. V gave up 4 bases and J gave up 2 bases, with 15 bases separating them. The chain's CDR3 is CASSKVSGGGNQPQHF. The CDR3 coding sequence is TGTGCCAGTAGTAAAGTGTCGGGGGGAGGCAATCAGCCCCAGCATTTT.

The gene calls are TRBV5-1 and TRBJ2-5; 8 nucleotides line up with TRBD2. The germline V gene has CDR1 SGHRS and CDR2 YFSETQ. The V segment lost 4 bases and the J segment 2 bases; nucleotides outside the gene matches: 10. The CDR3 contains 16 residues. The DNA of the CDR3 is TGCGCCAGCAGCCGCAATCCACTAGCGGCTCAAGAGACCCAGTACTTC. Translation: CASSRNPLAAQETQYF.

V and J are TRBV28 and TRBJ1-1, with a possible D match to TRBD1 (6 bases). The CDR3 length is 14 residues. Germline V gene lookup returns CDR1 MDHEN and CDR2 SYDVKM. Trimming pared 9 bases from V and 2 bases from J, leaving 16 bases between. CDR3 sequence (DNA): TGTGCCAGTCGGCGGACAGTAAGTAACACTGAAGCTTTCTTT. Its protein is CASRRTVSNTEAFF.

The chain recombines TRBV30 with TRBJ2-3; 7 bases are a match to TRBD1. Germline CDR1 is GTSNPN and CDR2 is SVGIG (reference sequence). CDR3 length equals 15 residues. Unmatched junction bases numbered 11, after V lost 8 bases and J lost 0 bases. The CDR3, as DNA: TGTGCCCGAATTAACCCCAGGGGGAGCACAGATACGCAGTATTTT. Translating gives CARINPRGSTDTQYF.

The chain uses TRBV7-8 and TRBJ2-2; 9 positions agree with TRBD2. V shed 4 bases and J 1 base; nucleotides not matched to a gene: 4. CDR3 length equals 16 residues. Germline CDR1 is SGHVS and CDR2 is FQNEAQ. CDR3 sequence: CASSSTSGWNTGELFF. CDR3 DNA sequence: TGTGCCAGCAGCTCGACTAGCGGATGGAACACCGGGGAGCTGTTTTTT.

This clone was detected only once. The rearrangement links TRBV7-9 to TRBJ1-2; possibly TRBD1 for D (5 bases). Trimming cost V 5 bases and J 4 bases, with 14 bases left between them. The germline CDR1 and CDR2 sequences are SEHNR and FQNEAQ (reference sequence). This CDR3 comprises 14 residues. The CDR3, as DNA: TGTGCCAGCAGCCTCGTGGGGGGTCTCTATGGCTACACCTTC. It translates to CASSLVGGLYGYTF.

The chain is built from TRBV28 and TRBJ1-2; tentatively, D is TRBD1 (6 bases). This CDR3 comprises 15 residues. Germline CDR1 is MDHEN and CDR2 is SYDVKM. V shed 6 bases and J shed 4 bases, with 18 bases lying between them. The CDR3 spells CASSLFIDRLYGYTF. CDR3 bases: TGTGCCAGCAGCCTATTTATCGACAGGCTCTATGGCTACACCTTC.

V and J are TRBV7-2 and TRBJ2-7; perhaps TRBD1 as D (5 bases). CDR1 and CDR2 (germline): SGHTA, FQGNSA. The CDR3 spans 13 residues. Trimming took off 6 bases at V and 2 bases at J, with 11 bases between the two ends. The CDR3 DNA is TGTGCCAGCAGACCGGACAATACCTACGAGCAGTACTTC. Translated, it gives CASRPDNTYEQYF.

The table lists this clone with a few counts. The chain couples TRBV4-2 to TRBJ1-6; maybe TRBD1 (5 bases). The germline V gene has CDR1 LGHNA and CDR2 YNFKEQ. V lost 2 bases to trimming and J lost 3 bases, with 8 bases between them. The CDR3 runs to 15 residues. CDR3: CASSQSTDYNSPLHF. CDR3 nucleotide sequence: TGTGCCAGCAGCCAATCGACAGACTATAATTCACCCCTCCACTTT.

The chain combines TRBV11-1 with TRBJ2-1; TRBD2 matches at 10 bases. The length of the CDR3 is 16 residues. Germline CDR1 SGHAT, CDR2 FQDESV (reference sequence). J lost 7 bases, V lost 1 base, and 7 bases had no gene match. The DNA for the CDR3 is TGTGCCAGCAGCTTAGTTTTTAGCGGGGGGTTGAATGAGCAGTTCTTC. This encodes CASSLVFSGGLNEQFF.

The chain has TRBV6-1 and TRBJ2-7; 7 bases are shared with TRBD1. This CDR3 is built from 14 residues. Per the germline V gene, CDR1 is MNHNS and CDR2 is SASEGT. V was clipped by 5 bases and J by 4 bases; unmatched bases: 8. The CDR3 sequence is CASSRPGQPYEQYF. The CDR3 coding sequence is TGTGCCAGCAGTAGACCGGGACAGCCTTACGAGCAGTACTTC.

This clone showed up just a few times. The genes are TRBV30 and TRBJ2-2, with 7 bases lining up with TRBD2. CDR1 and CDR2 from the germline V gene are GTSNPN and SVGIG (reference sequence). This CDR3 spans 15 amino acids. With 7 bases clipped from V and 3 bases from J, the junction kept 11 bases outside the gene matches. DNA of the CDR3: TGTGCCTACCCATTGGGAGGGCTGGACACCGGGGAGCTGTTTTTT. Its protein is CAYPLGGLDTGELFF.

V usage is TRBV19 and J usage is TRBJ2-5; D is possibly TRBD2 (6 bases). Germline-derived CDR1 and CDR2 are LNHDA and SQIVND (reference sequence). The CDR3 contains 13 residues. Trimming took 7 bases from V and 4 from J, leaving 13 bases between them. CDR3 amino acids: CASTNYGGETQYF. In DNA, the CDR3 is TGTGCCAGTACTAATTACGGGGGAGAGACCCAGTACTTC.